This TCR beta chain was identified in a study of cytomegalovirus exposure and HLA in healthy donors. In the study overall: An earlier analysis identified under 130 million unique TCR beta sequences in about 180 million T cells.

The PCR was carried out with 60 Vbeta primers and 13 Jbeta primers. Per the authors' pipeline: An analysis performed later counted about 80 million unique TCR beta chains (roughly 11 million of them shared). The data were produced by immunoSEQ multiplex PCR, yet TCRdb's version contains in-frame clones alone and is incomplete. V, J and clone size reflect that table, while D and trimming were determined from the DNA. The repertoire includes 110,000 to 150,000 clones, just over 70% of them detected once, and approximately 1.6% sits in the top ten. In regard to this clone: The antigen remains undetermined.

Trimming removed 4 bases from V and 1 base from J, with 12 bases in between. The germline V gene encodes CDR1 SNHLY and CDR2 FYNNEI. The length of the CDR3 is 15 residues. Overall study results and limits: The authors later linked a missense DCLRE1C variant to TCR beta V- and J-gene trimming. Several V segments, TRBV6-2 and TRBV6-3 among them, could not be told apart and were dropped.

Sequenced input: PBMCs. The genes are TRBV2 and TRBJ2-3; perhaps TRBD1 as D (5 bases). This TCR was sampled from a woman aged 25 to 39 in good health and CMV-seronegative. The CDR3 reads CASSVVDTRTDTQYF. CDR3 sequence (DNA): TGTGCCAGCAGTGTTGTGGACACCCGCACAGATACGCAGTATTTT.